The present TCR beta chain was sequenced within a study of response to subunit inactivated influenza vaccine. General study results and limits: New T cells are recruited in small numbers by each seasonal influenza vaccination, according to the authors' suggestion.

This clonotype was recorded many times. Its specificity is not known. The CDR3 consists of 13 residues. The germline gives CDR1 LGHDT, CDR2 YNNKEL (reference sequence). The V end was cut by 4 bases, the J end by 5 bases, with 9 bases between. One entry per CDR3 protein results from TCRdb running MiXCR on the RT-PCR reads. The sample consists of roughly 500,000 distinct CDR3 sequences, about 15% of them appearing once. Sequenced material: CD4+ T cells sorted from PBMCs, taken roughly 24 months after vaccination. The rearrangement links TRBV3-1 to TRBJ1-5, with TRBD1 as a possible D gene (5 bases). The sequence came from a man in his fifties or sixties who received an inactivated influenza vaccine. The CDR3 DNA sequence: TGTGCCAGCAGCCGACAGCCAGATCAGCCCCAGCATTTT. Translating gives CASSRQPDQPQHF.